This T cell receptor beta chain was retrieved from a study of a mutant IDH1 vaccine in newly diagnosed glioma. Study in general: Previous treatment comprised radiotherapy, temozolomide, or both, mostly both.

Generated by immunoSEQ multiplex PCR, the TCRdb table keeps only in-frame clones and is missing some. Here the sample spans 85,000 to 100,000 clones, roughly 75% being singletons. Germline CDR1 SGHRS, CDR2 YFSETQ. Trimming removed 3 bases at V and 5 bases at J, with 15 bases between. This CDR3 has 15 amino acids. Time point: baseline, week 1 (first vaccination visit). Specified treatment: pre-vaccination baseline after standard-of-care therapy. V and J are TRBV5-1 and TRBJ2-1; a weak D match, TRBD2 (5 bases). Sequenced material: PBMCs, taken from a glioma patient treated with radiotherapy, temozolomide or both. This clonotype originated in a middle-aged man with glioma. The CDR3 DNA sequence: TGCGCCAGCAGCTCCCAACCGGGGTCCCACAATGAGCAGTTCTTC. As protein: CASSSQPGSHNEQFF.